Listed below are T cell receptor beta chains from one sample, sequenced in a study of prognosis after radiotherapy for stage I lung cancer. One entry per CDR3 protein results from TCRdb running MiXCR on the multiplex PCR reads. The sample records 30,000 to 40,000 distinct CDR3 sequences, under 40% being singletons. The sequences come from PBMCs, collected before or after stereotactic body radiation therapy (not recorded which). These TCRs come from a donor aged 50 or older with non-small cell lung cancer. Both conserved end residues are part of each CDR3. The D gene is left open where the match is weak. Expanded clones get a size class; other rows say once, few or many, or leave the size out.

TGTGCCAGCAGGTTGAACAGCAACTATGGCTACACCTTC | CASRLNSNYGYTF | - | TRBJ1-2 | many | TRBV7-9
TGTGCCAGCAGCCGGCAGGGGGCGCGTACTGAAGCTTTCTTT | CASSRQGARTEAFF | TRBD1 | TRBJ1-1 | many | TRBV12-3/TRBV12-4
TGTGCCAGCAGCGCCTACAATTCACCCCTCCACTTT | CASSAYNSPLHF | - | TRBJ1-6 | many | TRBV6-1
TGTGCCAGCAGTCCTCGTGGACAGGGGATTTGGAATCAGCCCCAGCATTTT | CASSPRGQGIWNQPQHF | TRBD1 | TRBJ1-5 | many | TRBV27
TGTGCCACTGGGACAGGGGAGGTGAACACTGAAGCTTTCTTT | CATGTGEVNTEAFF | TRBD1 | TRBJ1-1 | many | TRBV10-3
TGTGCCAGCAGCAGGACAGGGTGGATGAACACTGAAGCTTTCTTT | CASSRTGWMNTEAFF | TRBD1 | TRBJ1-1 | many | TRBV5-5
TGTGCCAGCTGCCCTGGGACCCCATTCGGACCGACGACCGGGGAGCTGTTTTTT | CASCPGTPFGPTTGELFF | - | TRBJ2-2 | many | TRBV2
TGTGCCAGTAGTAGCGATCAGGGCTATGGCTACACCTTC | CASSSDQGYGYTF | - | TRBJ1-2 | many | TRBV19
TGTGCCAGCAGCGTAGACGGAACCTACGAGCAGTACTTC | CASSVDGTYEQYF | - | TRBJ2-7 | - | TRBV9
TGTGCCAGCTCATTCGACAGGGTAGACACAGATACGCAGTATTTT | CASSFDRVDTDTQYF | TRBD1 | TRBJ2-3 | many | TRBV18
TGTGCCAGCAGCTCCCAGGGGGTGAACACTGAAGCTTTCTTT | CASSSQGVNTEAFF | TRBD1 | TRBJ1-1 | many | TRBV27
TGTGCCAGCAGCTACGAAGTCCGTCAGCCCCAGCATTTT | CASSYEVRQPQHF | - | TRBJ1-5 | many | TRBV6-1
TGTGCCTGGAGAAACCTACGAGGGTCCTATAATTCACCCCTCCACTTT | CAWRNLRGSYNSPLHF | - | TRBJ1-6 | many | TRBV30
TGTGCCAGCCCTCGAAGGTGGGACATTTGCACAGATACGCAGTATTTT | CASPRRWDICTDTQYF | - | TRBJ2-3 | many | TRBV27
TGCAGCGTCAGAATAGCGGGCGGGAAGTCCTACAATGAGCAGTTCTTC | CSVRIAGGKSYNEQFF | TRBD2 | TRBJ2-1 | - | TRBV29-1
TGCAGTGCTAGAGACAGGGGTGAGGTCTATGGCTACACCTTC | CSARDRGEVYGYTF | - | TRBJ1-2 | - | TRBV20-1
TGTGCCAGCAGCGTAGCTGGTGCAACTAGCACAGATATGCAGTATTTT | CASSVAGATSTDMQYF | - | TRBJ2-3 | - | TRBV9
TGTGCCAGCAGTTTAGACAGGAGAAAACTGTTTTTT | CASSLDRRKLFF | - | TRBJ1-4 | many | TRBV12-3/TRBV12-4
TGTGCCATCAGTATCCCCGTGACTTCCCTCTACGAGCAGTACTTC | CAISIPVTSLYEQYF | - | TRBJ2-7 | once | TRBV28
TGTGCCACCAGGGGACAGGGACGCACAGATACGCAGTATTTT | CATRGQGRTDTQYF | TRBD1 | TRBJ2-3 | - | TRBV24-1
TGTGCCAGCAGCTTGAATGTACGGTGGAACACTGAAGCTTTCTTT | CASSLNVRWNTEAFF | - | TRBJ1-1 | few | TRBV5-4
TGTGCCAGCAGTTACTCGGGACAGGGGGCTCGTGGCTACACCTTC | CASSYSGQGARGYTF | TRBD1 | TRBJ1-2 | many | TRBV6-5
TGTGCCAGCAGCTTACGACAGGGATTCCTTAGCTCCTACAATGAGCAGTTCTTC | CASSLRQGFLSSYNEQFF | TRBD1 | TRBJ2-1 | - | TRBV11-2
TGTGCCAGCAGCTTAGTAGCCCTCACAGATACGCAGTATTTT | CASSLVALTDTQYF | - | TRBJ2-3 | many | TRBV11-3
TGTGCCAGCAGCCGTCGGGCGACGAGCACCGGGGAGCTGTTTTTT | CASSRRATSTGELFF | - | TRBJ2-2 | medium-sized | TRBV9
TGTGCTAGTGGTTCCTCTGGGACTAACTATGGCTACACCTTC | CASGSSGTNYGYTF | - | TRBJ1-2 | many | TRBV12-5
TGTGCCAGCAGTGAGAGGGAGGGCAATCAGCCCCAGCATTTT | CASSEREGNQPQHF | - | TRBJ1-5 | many | TRBV2
TGTGCCAGCAGGAGGGACAGGGGGCCTGGCTATGGCTACACCTTC | CASRRDRGPGYGYTF | TRBD1 | TRBJ1-2 | medium-sized | TRBV6-1
TGTGCCAGCTCCAGGGGGGGCTACACCTTC | CASSRGGYTF | TRBD1 | TRBJ1-2 | many | TRBV6-1
TGTGCCAGCAGTTACGGAGACAGGGGGCCGAACACTGAAGCTTTCTTT | CASSYGDRGPNTEAFF | TRBD1 | TRBJ1-1 | once | TRBV6-5
TGTGCCAGCAGCCCTGGACAGGGGGTAACCTACGAGCAGTACTTC | CASSPGQGVTYEQYF | TRBD1 | TRBJ2-7 | many | TRBV3-1
TGTGCCAGCAGTCTCGGACAGGTCTATGGCTACACCTTC | CASSLGQVYGYTF | TRBD1 | TRBJ1-2 | medium-sized | TRBV12-3/TRBV12-4
TGTGCCAGCAGCTGGGGGGTAAGCACAGATACGCAGTATTTT | CASSWGVSTDTQYF | - | TRBJ2-3 | many | TRBV7-2